The source of this TCR beta chain is a study of blood T cell repertoires in COVID-19 (dated by TCRdb to 2018 to 2020). At the level of the whole study: The collaborator samples originated in the United States, Italy and Spain and spanned the acute and convalescent phases of COVID-19. The prospective study material was composed of cDNA or gDNA derived from T cells, B-cell-depleted T cells, or PBMCs. The dataset comprised deeply sampled blood TCRbeta repertoires from subjects exposed to, actively infected with, or recovered from COVID-19. The repertoires were released in a freely available public database intended as a resource for research on the immune response to SARS-CoV-2. The samples were drawn from the first 160 participants of the ongoing ImmuneRACE study and from over a thousand subjects provided by 6 global collaborators. A de-identified subject ID, COVID-19 status, age in years and sex were almost always included in the sample metadata. Where available, HLA class I and class II types were obtained from metadata supplied by the sample provider rather than from assay-based typing. What the research found in general, with its limitations: The amount of clinical and demographic metadata varied by source and participant and was provided uncurated.

Turning to this clone: What this receptor recognizes is not known. The record has no base qualities; no much larger clone is one base away.

TCRbeta CDR3 regions were amplified from genomic DNA by means of the immunoSEQ Assay, a bias-controlled multiplex PCR. The original pipeline was this. The number of nucleated cells in each sample was estimated from the amplification of reference gene primers within the assay. To quantify the absolute abundance of each unique TCRbeta CDR3 rearrangement, sequence reads were collapsed and filtered. For each sample, productive Simpson clonality was calculated as the square root of Simpson's diversity index over productive rearrangements. The clones in this table, taken by TCRdb from immuneACCESS, are in-frame only. Not every clone is retained; where verified, under half of the shortfall comes from an unresolved V gene, and the cause of the rest is unknown. From that table come the V and J calls and clone size; the DNA was used to work out D and trimming. This sample is represented by 37,000 or so clones; roughly 80% of them were singletons. In total, the top ten clones hold about 29% of the sample.

V is shortened by 3 bases, J by 4 bases, and the region joining them spans 9 bases. As encoded in the germline V gene (reference sequence), CDR1 is LNHDA while CDR2 is SQIVND. Inclusive of the bounding cysteine and phenylalanine, the CDR3 is 13 residues long. Left in the record is the CDR3 DNA by itself, 39 bases read in frame from the first base. Whole blood was collected in K2EDTA tubes by collaborating institutions according to the institutions' own protocols. For TCRbeta analysis, collaborator samples were shipped as frozen whole blood, as isolated PBMCs, or as DNA extracted from either sample type.

This chain is built from TRBV19 and TRBJ1-1; the best D guess is TRBD1, with 6 bases matching. Sequenced material: peripheral blood. The TCR sequence derives from a man of 80 years or more with active or convalescent COVID-19. CDR3 protein: CASSIQGSTEAFF. The nucleotides read TGTGCCAGTAGTATCCAGGGGTCCACTGAAGCTTTCTTT. The entire variable domain, with the stretches around the CDR3 drawn from the reference TRBV19 and TRBJ1-1 proteins, is DGGITQSPKYLFRKEGQNVTLSCEQNLNHDAMYWYRQDPGQGLRLIYYSQIVNDFQKGDIAEGYSVSREKKESFPLTVTSAQKNPTAFYLCASSIQGSTEAFFGQGTRLTVV.